Presented here are 15 T cell receptor beta chains from one specimen sequenced in a study of blood T cells in healthy people across ages. A sample-barcoded 5' primer and a J-beta primer mix were used in a second PCR of roughly 7 to 11 cycles. TCRdb called the 5' RACE reads again in MiXCR, with one record for every CDR3 protein. The sample yields roughly 800,000 distinct CDR3 sequences, approximately 25% seen once. These data also formed part of another study, on T cells of mothers and their children.

The sequenced sample was blood. The receptors were gathered from a boy aged 5 to 17 in good health.

V is TRBV10-3 and J is TRBJ2-5; TRBD1 agrees at 10 bases. Gene TRBJ2-7 matches the end of the DNA better, so the J call may be wrong. The germline V gene has CDR1 ENHRY and CDR2 SYGVKD. CDR3 length: 15 residues. The CDR3 sequence: CAISETTGTGVEQYF. The DNA of the CDR3 is TGTGCCATCAGTGAGACCACCGGGACAGGGGTCGAGCAGTACTTC.

This clonotype was counted a few times. The chain links TRBV4-2 to TRBJ2-7, with 11 bases fitting TRBD2. The CDR3 has 19 residues. Trimming took 1 base from V and 3 from J; bases not matched to a gene: 14. CDR1 and CDR2 from the germline V gene are LGHNA and YNFKEQ. CDR3 DNA: TGTGCCAGCAGCCAAGTAACAGGTTTGACTAGCGGGGCTCACTACGAGCAGTACTTC. Protein sequence: CASSQVTGLTSGAHYEQYF.

This clonotype has a handful of counts. The chain joins TRBV9 to TRBJ2-7, with TRBD1 identical over 10 bases. The CDR3 covers 15 residues. Trimming cost V 2 bases and J 3 bases; bases outside gene matches: 5. Germline CDR1 is SGDLS and CDR2 is YYNGEE. CDR3 bases: TGTGCCAGCAGCGTCGAGGGGACAGGGGACTACGAGCAGTACTTC. Translating it yields CASSVEGTGDYEQYF.

The chain uses TRBV4-2 and TRBJ1-3; D is unresolved. V was trimmed by 3 bases and J by 0 bases, leaving 12 bases between them. The CDR3 contains 16 residues. Germline lookup yields CDR1 LGHNA and CDR2 YNFKEQ. CDR3 region: CASSQETGNSGNTIYF. The DNA of the CDR3 is TGTGCCAGCAGCCAGGAAACCGGGAACTCTGGAAACACCATATATTTT.

The genes are TRBV12-3 or TRBV12-4 and TRBJ1-2; 9 bases are a match to TRBD1. With 6 bases clipped from V and 7 bases from J, the junction kept 3 bases outside the gene matches. The CDR3 contains 12 residues. In nucleotides, the CDR3 is TGTGCCAGCAGGAGACAGGGGGTTGGCTACACCTTC. Translation: CASRRQGVGYTF.

This clonotype was picked up a small number of times. The chain employs TRBV7-2 and TRBJ1-6; unclear D gene. Germline V gene lookup returns CDR1 SGHTA and CDR2 FQGNSA. With 5 bases removed from V and 14 bases from J, the gap between germline ends came to 19 bases. The CDR3 spans 14 residues. This CDR3 is CASSEQSGLTTLHF. The CDR3 region has the DNA TGTGCCAGCAGCGAGCAGAGCGGGTTAACTACCCTCCACTTT. The whole variable domain, remainder taken from reference TRBV7-2 and TRBJ1-6, is GAGVSQSPSNKVTEKGKDVELRCDPISGHTALYWYRQSLGQGLEFLIYFQGNSAPDKSGLPSDRFSAERTGGSVSTLTIQRTQQEDSAVYLCASSEQSGLTTLHFGNGTRLTVT.

The rearrangement uses TRBV20-1 and TRBJ2-5; 10 bases align to TRBD2. The J call is uncertain, as TRBJ2-1 better fits the DNA end. Germline CDR1 and CDR2: DFQATT and SNEGSKA (reference sequence). This CDR3 contains 12 residues. The CDR3 loop is CSGGTSEGEQFF. The CDR3 DNA reads as TGCAGTGGGGGGACTAGCGAGGGTGAGCAGTTCTTC.

The CDR3 nucleotides read TGTGCCATCAAAAAAAGGGGGCTCGAGCAGTACTTC. Its translation is CAIKKRGLEQYF. The chain uses TRBV7-2 and TRBJ2-7; 7 nucleotides match TRBD1. This CDR3 region has 12 residues. The germline CDR1 and CDR2 sequences are SGHTA and FQGNSA. V lost 10 bases, J lost 6 bases, and 9 bases stayed unmatched.

This rearrangement joins TRBV6-1 to TRBJ2-1; tentatively, D is TRBD1 or TRBD2 (5 bases each). CDR3 size: 15 residues. Deletions cut 3 bases from V and 2 bases from J, with 11 bases between. Germline loops: CDR1 MNHNS, CDR2 SASEGT. The CDR3 DNA follows: TGTGCCAGCAGTGATGAGGGGACCGCCTACAATGAGCAGTTCTTC. This encodes CASSDEGTAYNEQFF.

The sample holds a few counts of this clonotype. The chain links TRBV15 to TRBJ2-7; D gene uncertain. The CDR3 spans 13 residues. V was shortened by 2 bases and J by 0 bases, with 5 bases between the two germline ends. Germline V gene data show CDR1 as LNHNV and CDR2 as YYDKDF (reference sequence). In DNA form, the CDR3 reads TGTGCCACCAGCAGACAGAGCTCCTACGAGCAGTACTTC. Residues: CATSRQSSYEQYF.

This clonotype was detected a few times. The chain has TRBV7-2 and TRBJ2-2; 10 bases match TRBD2. Germline V lookup: CDR1 SGHTA, CDR2 FQGNSA. Trimming took 7 bases from V and 6 from J; bases not matched to a gene: 8. The CDR3 sequence is 15 residues long. CDR3 in DNA: TGTGCCAGCACCCTGGTACTAGCGGGACCCGGGGAGCTGTTTTTT. Translating gives CASTLVLAGPGELFF.

On this clonotype: This may stem from a read error, because a much larger clone lies one nucleotide away. The rearrangement joins TRBV7-6 to TRBJ2-5; 7 bases line up with TRBD1. CDR1 is SGHVS and CDR2 is FNYEAQ in the germline V gene. There are 14 residues in the CDR3. CDR3 bases: TGTGCCGGCAGCCCTGACAGGGTTGAAGAGACCCAGTACTTC. This gives the protein CAGSPDRVEETQYF.

This clonotype appeared a few times. This chain links TRBV4-2 with TRBJ1-1; D is uncertain. The CDR3 consists of 16 residues. Trimming took off 0 bases at V and 7 bases at J, with 18 bases between the two ends. Per germline, CDR1 LGHNA and CDR2 YNFKEQ. In DNA form, the CDR3 reads TGTGCCAGCAGCCAAGAAGAGTTAGGCGCCGTGGGTGAAGCTTTCTTT. Encoded protein: CASSQEELGAVGEAFF.

The chain links TRBV29-1 to TRBJ1-1; 11 bases map to TRBD1. There are 13 residues in the CDR3. Germline V gene sequence: CDR1 SQVTM, CDR2 ANQGSEA. The V segment lost 5 bases and the J segment 5 bases; nucleotides outside the gene matches: 4. The CDR3 sequence is CSVRTGGSTEAFF. DNA of the CDR3: TGCAGCGTTAGGACAGGGGGCTCGACTGAAGCTTTCTTT.

This clonotype was found a few times. This chain links TRBV7-9 with TRBJ2-5, with D perhaps TRBD2 (6 bases). Deletions cut 6 bases from V and 9 bases from J, with 20 bases between. The CDR3 covers 14 residues. In germline, CDR1 is SEHNR, CDR2 FQNEAQ (reference sequence). CDR3 region: CASRDRRENEAQYF. As DNA, the CDR3 is TGTGCCAGCAGGGACCGACGGGAGAATGAGGCCCAGTACTTC.